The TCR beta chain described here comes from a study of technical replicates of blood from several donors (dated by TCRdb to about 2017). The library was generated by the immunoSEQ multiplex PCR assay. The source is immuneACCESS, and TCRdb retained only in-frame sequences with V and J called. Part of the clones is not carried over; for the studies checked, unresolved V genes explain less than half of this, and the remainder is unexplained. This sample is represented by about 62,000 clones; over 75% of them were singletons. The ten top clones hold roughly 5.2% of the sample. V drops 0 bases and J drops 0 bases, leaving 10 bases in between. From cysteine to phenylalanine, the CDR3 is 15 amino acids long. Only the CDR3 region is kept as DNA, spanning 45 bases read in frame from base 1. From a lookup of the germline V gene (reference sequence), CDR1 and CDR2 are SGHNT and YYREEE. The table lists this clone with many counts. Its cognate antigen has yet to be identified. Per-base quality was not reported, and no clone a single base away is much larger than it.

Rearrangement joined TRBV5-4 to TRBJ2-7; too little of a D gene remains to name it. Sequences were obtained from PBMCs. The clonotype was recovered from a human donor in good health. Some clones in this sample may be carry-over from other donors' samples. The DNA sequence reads TGTGCCAGCAGCTTGGATGCAGGATACTCCTACGAGCAGTACTTC. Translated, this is CASSLDAGYSYEQYF. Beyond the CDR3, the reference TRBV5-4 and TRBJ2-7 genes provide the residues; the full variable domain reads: ETGVTQSPTHLIKTRGQQVTLRCSSQSGHNTVSWYQQALGQGPQFIFQYYREEENGRGNFPPRFSGLQFPNYSSELNVNALELDDSALYLCASSLDAGYSYEQYFGPGTRLTVT.